A single sample is the source of the 17 T cell receptor beta chains below, sequenced in a study of OX40 agonist ivuxolimab in advanced cancers. The method was immunoSEQ multiplex PCR; TCRdb's version includes in-frame clones alone and lacks a portion of them. The table lists about 82,000 clones, 70% to 90% of them singletons, with about 1% in the top ten. The sequences come from CD4+ or CD8+ T cells sorted from blood, collected in a trial of the OX40 agonist ivuxolimab. The receptors originated from an adult with an advanced solid tumor such as melanoma, head and neck, liver or kidney cancer.

The chain recombines TRBV5-6 with TRBJ2-2; TRBD2 matches at 9 bases. Germline V gene lookup returns CDR1 SGHDT and CDR2 YYEEEE. CDR3 size: 16 residues. Trimming at V came to 4 bases and at J to 7 bases, leaving 11 bases not matched to a gene. The CDR3: CASSAPGLAFNGELFF. The CDR3 DNA is TGTGCCAGCAGCGCTCCGGGACTAGCATTTAACGGGGAGCTGTTTTTT.

This clone was picked up a small number of times. The sample carries other DNA sequences with the same CDR3. The chain links TRBV29-1 to TRBJ2-3; the D call may be TRBD1 or TRBD2 (5 bases each). The CDR3 covers 13 residues. V lost 3 bases, J lost 4 bases, and 11 bases lay in between. Germline V gene data show CDR1 as SQVTM and CDR2 as ANQGSEA. The CDR3 sequence is CSVEGVTPDTQYF. The CDR3 nucleotides read TGCAGCGTTGAGGGGGTCACGCCAGATACGCAGTATTTT.

The chain carries TRBV18 and TRBJ2-5, with unresolved D. V was cut by 4 bases and J by 4 bases, with 13 bases left in between. In germline, CDR1 is KGHSH, CDR2 LQKENI. The CDR3 covers 14 residues. The CDR3 DNA sequence: TGTGCCAGCTCACATCCGGGTGAACCAGAGACCCAGTACTTC. Its translation: CASSHPGEPETQYF.

The rearrangement uses TRBV5-6 and TRBJ2-5; 7 bases are shared with TRBD1. Trimming took 4 bases from V and 4 from J; bases not matched to a gene: 4. CDR1 is SGHDT and CDR2 is YYEEEE in the germline V gene. The CDR3 is 13 amino acids. The CDR3 protein is CASSPGQIETQYF. The CDR3 DNA reads TGTGCCAGCAGCCCGGGACAGATAGAGACCCAGTACTTC.

The chain combines TRBV7-9 with TRBJ1-1, with D possibly matching TRBD1 (5 bases). Deletions cut 5 bases from V and 4 bases from J, with 14 bases between. The CDR3 is 14 residues long. The germline V gene has CDR1 SEHNR and CDR2 FQNEAQ (reference sequence). Here the CDR3 DNA reads TGTGCCAGCAGCGTGGGCCAGGGCCTCACTGAAGCTTTCTTT. It translates to CASSVGQGLTEAFF.

This chain joins TRBV4-1 and TRBJ1-5; 7 bases map to TRBD1. The V and J ends lost 5 bases and 5 bases, in that order; junction bases with no gene match: 9. The germline V gene encodes CDR1 MGHRA and CDR2 YSYEKL. This CDR3 has 15 residues. The CDR3 nucleotides are TGCGCCAGCAGCACAAGACAGGGTGGGGATCAGCCCCAGCATTTT. Translating gives CASSTRQGGDQPQHF.

V usage is TRBV14 and J usage is TRBJ2-7, with D maybe TRBD1 (5 bases). Trimming removed 4 bases at V and 0 bases at J, with 13 bases between. Per the germline V gene, CDR1 is SGHDN and CDR2 is FVKESK. The CDR3 length is 15 residues. This chain's CDR3 is CASSPGQGSSYEQYF. The CDR3 DNA sequence: TGTGCCAGCAGCCCCGGCCAGGGAAGCTCCTACGAGCAGTACTTC.

The chain combines TRBV5-1 with TRBJ1-1, with D perhaps TRBD1 (5 bases). V was pared by 4 bases and J by 1 base, with 14 bases between. CDR1 and CDR2 from the germline V gene are SGHRS and YFSETQ. The CDR3 consists of 15 residues. The CDR3: CASSTDGGTNTEAFF. CDR3 DNA: TGCGCCAGCAGCACAGACGGGGGGACGAACACTGAAGCTTTCTTT.

This chain connects TRBV10-3 to TRBJ2-3, with D uncertain. The CDR3 totals 15 residues. Germline V CDR1 and CDR2: ENHRY, SYGVKD. The V end lost 0 bases, the J end lost 0 bases, and 7 bases lay between the germline ends. The CDR3 DNA is TGTGCCATCAGTGAGTCTCGCGGAAGCACAGATACGCAGTATTTT. Amino acids: CAISESRGSTDTQYF.

This clone was recorded only once. The CDR3 coding sequence is TGTGCCAGTAGCCCAATCGACAGGAAGAACACTGAAGCTTTCTTT. As protein: CASSPIDRKNTEAFF. The chain is built from TRBV19 and TRBJ1-1, with D maybe TRBD1 (6 bases). Germline assignment: CDR1 LNHDA and CDR2 SQIVND (reference sequence). This CDR3 comprises 15 residues. V was cut by 6 bases and J by 1 base, with 15 bases left in between. The entire variable domain, with the rest obtained from reference TRBV19 and TRBJ1-1, is as follows: DGGITQSPKYLFRKEGQNVTLSCEQNLNHDAMYWYRQDPGQGLRLIYYSQIVNDFQKGDIAEGYSVSREKKESFPLTVTSAQKNPTAFYLCASSPIDRKNTEAFFGQGTRLTVV.

The chain uses TRBV18 and TRBJ1-2; no reliable D call. CDR3 size: 14 residues. V was pared by 5 bases and J by 6 bases, with 16 bases between. CDR1 KGHSH and CDR2 LQKENI come from the germline V gene. The CDR3 protein is CASSAGFSVDGYTF. In DNA form, the CDR3 reads TGTGCCAGCTCAGCTGGGTTCTCGGTGGATGGCTACACCTTC.

The chain is built from TRBV18 and TRBJ2-7; D call uncertain. The CDR3 spans 14 residues. CDR1 is KGHSH, CDR2 LQKENI, per germline. Trimming took off 0 bases at V and 3 bases at J, with 9 bases between the two ends. Here the CDR3 reads CASSPPSGNYEQYF. CDR3 coding DNA: TGTGCCAGCTCACCACCCTCAGGAAACTACGAGCAGTACTTC.

This clone was observed once. The J gene is TRBJ1-2, the V gene TRBV19; D remains unclear. The CDR3 is 11 residues long. The V gene lost 3 bases and the J gene lost 4 bases, with 3 bases spanning the gap. The germline V gene encodes CDR1 LNHDA and CDR2 SQIVND (reference sequence). This CDR3 is CASSITYGYTF. Here the CDR3 DNA reads TGTGCCAGTAGTATCACCTATGGCTACACCTTC.

This clone was counted once. J is TRBJ1-1 and V is TRBV6-9, with D unclear. V was shortened by 4 bases and J by 4 bases, with 13 bases between the two germline ends. The CDR3 has 14 residues. In germline, CDR1 is MNHGY, CDR2 SVAAGI. CDR3 amino acids: CASSWEGQSTEAFF. The CDR3 DNA follows: TGTGCCAGCAGTTGGGAGGGCCAGAGCACTGAAGCTTTCTTT.

This clone is a singleton in its sample. The V and J genes are TRBV5-4 and TRBJ2-5; TRBD1 aligns across 7 bases. The germline CDR1 and CDR2 sequences are SGHNT and YYREEE (reference sequence). This CDR3 is 14 amino acids long. J lost 2 bases, V lost 1 base, and 2 bases had no gene match. The CDR3 here is CASSLRTGQETQYF. CDR3 nucleotides: TGTGCCAGCAGCTTGAGGACAGGTCAAGAGACCCAGTACTTC.

The gene calls are TRBV5-6 and TRBJ1-4; no firm D call. The CDR3 contains 12 residues. V was clipped by 1 base and J by 8 bases, with 6 bases between them. Germline V lookup: CDR1 SGHDT, CDR2 YYEEEE. The CDR3 DNA reads as TGTGCCAGCAGCTTGATCGGGGAAAAACTGTTTTTT. It yields the protein CASSLIGEKLFF. Supplemented by reference TRBV5-6 and TRBJ1-4, the full variable domain reads DAGVTQSPTHLIKTRGQQVTLRCSPKSGHDTVSWYQQALGQGPQFIFQYYEEEERQRGNFPDRFSGHQFPNYSSELNVNALLLGDSALYLCASSLIGEKLFFGSGTQLSVL.

The chain joins TRBV19 to TRBJ1-1; no clear D gene. Trimming removed 7 bases from V and 2 bases from J, with 11 bases in between. The germline gives CDR1 LNHDA, CDR2 SQIVND (reference sequence). The CDR3 extends over 13 amino acids. In DNA, the CDR3 is TGTGCCAGTACCCGTTGGGATAACACTGAAGCTTTCTTT. This translates into CASTRWDNTEAFF.